The source of this TCR beta chain is a study of read filtering for tumor transcriptome and immune sequencing. Looking at the study overall: TCR-mapped reads were about 4.05 to 10.27 million with IR-seq versus roughly 85 to 1,300 with RNA-seq.

Molecular barcoded adaptors covering alpha/delta and beta/gamma chains were used on approximately 400 ng RNA. TCRdb re-derived calls from the reads in MiXCR, one entry per CDR3 protein. The table records some 41,000 distinct CDR3 sequences, roughly 12% of them present only once. Trimming cost V 0 bases and J 2 bases, with 8 bases left between them. Germline V gives CDR1 SGHRS, CDR2 YFSETQ. The CDR3 is made up of 14 amino acids. Sequenced sample: a population of CD138-negative cells sorted from bone marrow. The source is a donor aged 40 or older with multiple myeloma. This chain joins TRBV5-1 and TRBJ1-2; D unclear. The CDR3 bases are TGCGCCAGCAGCTTGGATCAACTCAACTATGGCTACACCTTC. This translates into CASSLDQLNYGYTF.